Each of the 26 T cell receptor beta chains below was sequenced from the same sample in a study of shared clonotypes between healthy human individuals. Data came from immunoSEQ multiplex PCR; TCRdb stores just in-frame clones and leaves some out. The sample includes 2 million to 2.5 million clones, 80% to 95% of them seen just once. Sequencing was carried out using naive CD4+ T cells from PBMCs. Described subset: CD45RA+ positively selected. These TCRs come from a man aged 18 to 29 in good health. Some clones in this sample may be carry-over from other donors' samples.

The chain has TRBV15 and TRBJ2-1, with 9 bases lining up with TRBD2. The CDR3 length is 17 residues. Germline CDR1 LNHNV, CDR2 YYDKDF (reference sequence). V dropped 0 bases and J dropped 9; count of bases not matched to a gene: 12. The CDR3 loop reads CATSRDRLAGRGAEQFF. CDR3 sequence (DNA): TGTGCCACCAGCAGAGATCGTCTAGCGGGACGCGGAGCTGAGCAGTTCTTC. Using reference TRBV15 and TRBJ2-1 for the parts outside the CDR3, the full variable domain is DAMVIQNPRYQVTQFGKPVTLSCSQTLNHNVMYWYQQKSSQAPKLLFHYYDKDFNNEADTPDNFQSRRPNTSFCFLDIRSPGLGDTAMYLCATSRDRLAGRGAEQFFGPGTRLTVL.

The table lists this clone with a few counts. This chain connects TRBV6-1 to TRBJ1-1; D call uncertain. This CDR3 is 12 amino acids long. Germline values: CDR1 MNHNS, CDR2 SASEGT. Deletions cut 2 bases from V and 3 bases from J, with 4 bases between. The CDR3 region is CASSEIYTEAFF. The CDR3, as DNA: TGTGCCAGCAGTGAAATCTACACTGAAGCTTTCTTT.

The chain uses TRBV29-1 and TRBJ2-7; D might be TRBD2 (6 bases). V lost 1 base and J 2 bases, leaving 18 bases between the germline ends. The CDR3 extends over 16 amino acids. The germline gives CDR1 SQVTM, CDR2 ANQGSEA. The CDR3 nucleotides read TGCAGCGTTGAAGTCTCCGGGACTTTTGCAACCTACGAGCAGTACTTC. Protein sequence: CSVEVSGTFATYEQYF.

The rearrangement uses TRBV18 and TRBJ2-7, with 11 bases identical to TRBD2. Trimming removed 6 bases from V and 2 bases from J; junction bases left unmatched: 3. The CDR3 is 14 residues long. Per the germline V gene, CDR1 is KGHSH and CDR2 is LQKENI. The CDR3 protein is CASSLAGGTYEQYF. CDR3 bases: TGTGCCAGCTCCCTAGCGGGAGGCACCTACGAGCAGTACTTC.

The chain links TRBV5-1 to TRBJ2-2; D may correspond to TRBD1 or TRBD2 (5 bases each). The V gene lost 4 bases and the J gene lost 1 base, with 14 bases spanning the gap. In germline, CDR1 is SGHRS, CDR2 YFSETQ. The CDR3 sequence is 16 residues long. CDR3 in amino acids: CASSRDGMGNTGELFF. The CDR3 DNA reads as TGCGCCAGCAGCCGGGACGGTATGGGGAACACCGGGGAGCTGTTTTTT.

As concerns this clone: The same CDR3 can be traced to other DNA sequences in this sample. The chain links TRBV7-2 to TRBJ2-2; possibly TRBD1 for D (6 bases). Trimming took off 5 bases at V and 6 bases at J, with 10 bases between the two ends. The CDR3 has 13 residues. Germline V gene lookup returns CDR1 SGHTA and CDR2 FQGNSA. The CDR3 loop is CASSRTGPGELFF. The CDR3 nucleotides read TGTGCCAGCAGCCGAACAGGGCCCGGGGAGCTGTTTTTT. Variable domain in full (rest from reference TRBV7-2 and TRBJ2-2): GAGVSQSPSNKVTEKGKDVELRCDPISGHTALYWYRQSLGQGLEFLIYFQGNSAPDKSGLPSDRFSAERTGGSVSTLTIQRTQQEDSAVYLCASSRTGPGELFFGEGSRLTVL.

The chain combines TRBV27 with TRBJ2-5, with D maybe TRBD2 (7 bases). V dropped 6 bases and J dropped 1 base, with 12 bases sitting between them. CDR3 length: 14 residues. Germline-derived CDR1 and CDR2 are MNHEY and SMNVEV (reference sequence). For the CDR3, the DNA is TGTGCCAGCAGCTCGAGGGGGGGCCAAGAGACCCAGTACTTC. Translation: CASSSRGGQETQYF.

The chain's CDR3 is CASSGGQNNEQFF. The CDR3 DNA sequence: TGTGCCAGCAGCGGGGGACAGAACAATGAGCAGTTCTTC. This chain uses TRBV5-4 with TRBJ2-1; TRBD1 aligns across 7 bases. V lost 4 bases, J lost 5 bases, and 3 bases stayed unmatched. The CDR3 loop spans 13 amino acids. CDR1 is SGHNT, CDR2 YYREEE, per germline (reference sequence).

The chain joins TRBV6-1 to TRBJ2-7; D tentatively fits TRBD1 or TRBD2 (5 bases each). Germline assignment: CDR1 MNHNS and CDR2 SASEGT. CDR3 length: 16 residues. Trimming cost V 0 bases and J 5 bases, with 17 bases left between them. CDR3 DNA: TGTGCCAGCAGTGAAGCCATCCGACACCGGGGCAACGAGCAGTACTTC. Amino acid sequence: CASSEAIRHRGNEQYF.

The rearrangement links TRBV9 to TRBJ2-2, with TRBD1 identical over 9 bases. Trimming at V came to 3 bases and at J to 5 bases, leaving 5 bases not matched to a gene. Germline assignment: CDR1 SGDLS and CDR2 YYNGEE. The CDR3 sequence is 15 residues long. As DNA, the CDR3 is TGTGCCAGCAGCGCGACAGGGGGATGGACCGGGGAGCTGTTTTTT. This gives the protein CASSATGGWTGELFF. Filled out from reference TRBV9 and TRBJ2-2, the complete variable domain reads DSGVTQTPKHLITATGQRVTLRCSPRSGDLSVYWYQQSLDQGLQFLIQYYNGEERAKGNILERFSAQQFPDLHSELNLSSLELGDSALYFCASSATGGWTGELFFGEGSRLTVL.

In DNA, the CDR3 is TGTGCCAGCAGCGCTGGATTAGCGGGAGGGCTCCCCCCCCTATACAATGAGCAGTTCTTC. This codes for CASSAGLAGGLPPLYNEQFF. V and J are TRBV9 and TRBJ2-1; TRBD2 aligns across 11 bases. The CDR3 is made up of 20 amino acids. J was trimmed by 4 bases and V by 3 bases; bases with no gene match: 18. Germline V gives CDR1 SGDLS, CDR2 YYNGEE.

The gene calls are TRBV11-2 and TRBJ2-2; TRBD1 matches at 9 bases. V lost 1 base, J lost 4 bases, and 7 bases stayed unmatched. CDR1 and CDR2 from the germline V gene are SGHAT and FQNNGV. This CDR3 comprises 17 residues. CDR3 protein: CASSLVRGTGPTGELFF. As DNA, the CDR3 is TGTGCCAGCAGCTTAGTGCGCGGGACAGGGCCCACCGGGGAGCTGTTTTTT.

The chain links TRBV5-1 to TRBJ1-4, with D uncertain. Trimming stripped 5 bases from V and 8 bases from J, with 16 bases between. The CDR3 length is 14 residues. Germline lookup yields CDR1 SGHRS and CDR2 YFSETQ. In DNA, the CDR3 is TGCGCCAGCAGACCGGAGGAGGGCATGGAAAAACTGTTTTTT. It specifies CASRPEEGMEKLFF.

This chain uses TRBV7-9 with TRBJ2-1, with 8 nucleotides matching TRBD2. This CDR3 has 16 amino acids. The ends lost 5 bases at V and 0 bases at J; junction bases unmatched: 6. Germline CDR1 is SEHNR and CDR2 is FQNEAQ (reference sequence). The CDR3 loop is CASSRGSGTSYNEQFF. Written as DNA, the CDR3 is TGTGCCAGCAGCAGGGGTAGCGGGACCTCCTACAATGAGCAGTTCTTC.

The genes are TRBV27 and TRBJ2-2, with D uncertain. The CDR3 runs 17 residues. The germline CDR1 and CDR2 sequences are MNHEY and SMNVEV (reference sequence). Deletions cut 2 bases from V and 4 bases from J, with 17 bases between. The CDR3 reads CASSLVVVGIATGELFF. The CDR3, as DNA: TGTGCCAGCAGTTTAGTGGTCGTGGGGATAGCCACCGGGGAGCTGTTTTTT.

The V call is TRBV6-5, the J call TRBJ1-2; 7 bases are shared with TRBD1. V shed 4 bases and J 5 bases; nucleotides not matched to a gene: 7. The CDR3 spans 14 residues. The germline V gene has CDR1 MNHEY and CDR2 SVGAGI. The chain's CDR3 is CASSFRDRAYGYTF. CDR3 nucleotide sequence: TGTGCCAGCAGTTTCCGGGACAGAGCTTATGGCTACACCTTC.

The chain joins TRBV5-4 to TRBJ2-5, with 9 bases identical to TRBD1. The CDR3 has 14 residues. Per germline, CDR1 SGHNT and CDR2 YYREEE (reference sequence). The trim removed 9 bases at V and 5 bases at J, leaving 11 bases unmatched. The CDR3 here is CATYRDRVYETQYF. The CDR3 nucleotides read TGTGCCACCTACCGGGACAGGGTTTACGAGACCCAGTACTTC.

This chain connects TRBV5-4 to TRBJ1-1, with 7 bases aligning to TRBD1. This CDR3 is built from 15 residues. V dropped 4 bases and J dropped 1; count of bases not matched to a gene: 7. Germline lookup yields CDR1 SGHNT and CDR2 YYREEE (reference sequence). CDR3 bases: TGTGCCAGCAGCGCACTAGGGACAGAGAACACTGAAGCTTTCTTT. This encodes CASSALGTENTEAFF.

The V and J genes are TRBV9 and TRBJ1-2; D is ambiguous. The germline V gene encodes CDR1 SGDLS and CDR2 YYNGEE. The CDR3 totals 14 residues. Trimming cost V 3 bases and J 2 bases, with 11 bases left between them. The CDR3 is CASSAIGGNYGYTF. The CDR3 DNA sequence: TGTGCCAGCAGCGCCATAGGAGGCAACTATGGCTACACCTTC.

The chain uses TRBV25-1 and TRBJ1-5, with D unresolved. This CDR3 contains 14 residues. Germline V gives CDR1 MGHDK, CDR2 SYGVNS. Trimming removed 3 bases from V and 1 base from J, with 7 bases in between. CDR3 bases: TGTGCCAGCAGTGAGCCCGGCAGCAATCAGCCCCAGCATTTT. Encoded protein: CASSEPGSNQPQHF.

The CDR3 DNA reads as TGTGCCAGCAGCTTAAGTGGGACTCCAAGCTCCTACGAGCAGTACTTC. It specifies CASSLSGTPSSYEQYF. This rearrangement joins TRBV11-2 to TRBJ2-7, with D maybe TRBD2 (6 bases). Germline assignment: CDR1 SGHAT and CDR2 FQNNGV. The V and J ends lost 2 bases and 0 bases respectively, with 14 bases between them. This CDR3 is built from 16 residues.

The genes are TRBV29-1 and TRBJ2-7; 7 bases are a match to TRBD1. The CDR3 is 16 amino acids. The junction had 18 bases not matched to a gene; V was cut back by 7 bases and J by 3 bases. Germline CDR1 and CDR2: SQVTM and ANQGSEA. As DNA, the CDR3 is TGCAGCGCAACCCGATTGGATTTAGGACAGGACTACGAGCAGTACTTC. Its translation: CSATRLDLGQDYEQYF.

This clone was observed a handful of times. The chain couples TRBV6-1 to TRBJ1-1, with TRBD1 matching 7 bases. This CDR3 is 14 amino acids long. J lost 5 bases, V lost 5 bases, and 8 bases had no gene match. Germline CDR1 is MNHNS and CDR2 is SASEGT. The CDR3 loop reads CASSIQGVGTEAFF. DNA of the CDR3: TGTGCCAGCAGTATCCAGGGGGTTGGGACTGAAGCTTTCTTT.

This chain links TRBV5-1 with TRBJ2-5; D uncertain. The CDR3 sequence is 13 residues long. Germline-derived CDR1 and CDR2 are SGHRS and YFSETQ. V lost 4 bases and J lost 2, with 9 bases in between. CDR3: CASSTAQQETQYF. DNA of the CDR3: TGCGCCAGCAGCACGGCGCAGCAAGAGACCCAGTACTTC. The whole variable domain, remainder taken from reference TRBV5-1 and TRBJ2-5, is KAGVTQTPRYLIKTRGQQVTLSCSPISGHRSVSWYQQTPGQGLQFLFEYFSETQRNKGNFPGRFSGRQFSNSRSEMNVSTLELGDSALYLCASSTAQQETQYFGPGTRLLVL.

This rearrangement joins TRBV4-3 to TRBJ2-7; 7 bases fit TRBD1. Trimming at V came to 0 bases and at J to 4 bases, leaving 6 bases not matched to a gene. The CDR3 length is 15 residues. Germline CDR1 and CDR2: LGHNA and YSLEER. The CDR3 bases are TGCGCCAGCAGCCAAGATAGCCGGGACAGATACGAGCAGTACTTC. Encoded protein: CASSQDSRDRYEQYF.

The V call is TRBV30, the J call TRBJ1-4; D gene uncertain. Germline loops: CDR1 GTSNPN, CDR2 SVGIG (reference sequence). The V and J ends lost 2 bases and 8 bases respectively, with 18 bases between them. The CDR3 contains 15 residues. As DNA, the CDR3 is TGTGCCTGGAGTAGGCCGCCAGGCCCTGTGGAAAAACTGTTTTTT. This translates into CAWSRPPGPVEKLFF.